This passage covers 23 T cell receptor beta chains from one sample sequenced in a study of STAT5B mutations in CD4+ large granular lymphocyte leukemia. TCRdb keeps only in-frame clones here, not all; method: immunoSEQ multiplex PCR. The repertoire consists of about 35,000 clones, with about 65% occurring once and the leading ten covering around 1.7%. The source material was CD4+ T cells from blood buffy coats. These receptors came from a human donor in good health.

The rearrangement links TRBV7-9 to TRBJ2-1; TRBD2 might be the D (5 bases). The ends were cut back, 1 base at V and 3 bases at J, with 10 bases in the middle. This CDR3 is 15 amino acids long. Germline values: CDR1 SEHNR, CDR2 FQNEAQ (reference sequence). In nucleotides, the CDR3 is TGTGCCAGCAGCTTAGGTTTTAGCGACTACAATGAGCAGTTCTTC. The encoded protein is CASSLGFSDYNEQFF.

There are a few counts of this clone. The gene calls are TRBV11-3 and TRBJ2-7, with 9 bases matching TRBD1. The CDR3 loop spans 16 amino acids. After removal of 3 bases from V and 3 bases from J, the junction contained 9 bases not matched to a gene. CDR1 is SGHNT and CDR2 is YENEEA in the germline V gene. The CDR3: CASSFGGGTGFYEQYF. The CDR3 coding sequence is TGTGCCAGCAGCTTCGGAGGTGGGACAGGGTTCTACGAGCAGTACTTC.

The sample holds a few counts of this clone. The chain carries TRBV28 and TRBJ1-5, with unresolved D. The germline V and J ends were trimmed by 8 bases and 0 bases, with 11 bases remaining between them. CDR3 length: 14 residues. Germline lookup yields CDR1 MDHEN and CDR2 SYDVKM. The CDR3 sequence: CASADSVSNQPQHF. CDR3 nucleotide sequence: TGTGCCAGCGCCGACTCTGTTAGCAATCAGCCCCAGCATTTT.

CDR3 nucleotides: TGTGCCAGCAGCCCCTCGACAGGGACCAGCAATCAGCCCCAGCATTTT. Translation: CASSPSTGTSNQPQHF. The chain has TRBV7-8 and TRBJ1-5; TRBD1 aligns across 7 bases. This CDR3 region has 16 residues. Per germline, CDR1 SGHVS and CDR2 FQNEAQ. Trimming cost V 5 bases and J 1 base; bases outside gene matches: 8.

CDR3 sequence: CASSIGTGGTDTQYF. In nucleotides, the CDR3 is TGCGCCAGCAGCATAGGGACAGGGGGGACAGATACGCAGTATTTT. The V and J genes are TRBV5-1 and TRBJ2-3, with TRBD1 matching 11 bases. The CDR3 is made up of 15 amino acids. The germline CDR1 and CDR2 sequences are SGHRS and YFSETQ. After removal of 4 bases from V and 3 bases from J, the junction contained 4 bases not matched to a gene.

The V and J genes are TRBV6-5 and TRBJ2-1; TRBD2 matches 7 bases. The V and J ends lost 8 bases and 12 bases, in that order; junction bases with no gene match: 16. Germline V gives CDR1 MNHEY, CDR2 SVGAGI. This CDR3 region has 14 residues. The CDR3 bases are TGTGCCAGCTCTCGGTCCCCCGGGGAGGGCCGGCAGTTCTTC. This gives the protein CASSRSPGEGRQFF.

The V call is TRBV10-3, the J call TRBJ1-2; 8 positions match TRBD1. V lost 2 bases to trimming and J lost 4 bases; unmatched junction nucleotides: 12. Per germline, CDR1 ENHRY and CDR2 SYGVKD. The CDR3 totals 17 residues. The CDR3 sequence: CAISEDLRDRRSYGYTF. In DNA form, the CDR3 reads TGTGCCATCAGTGAGGACCTCCGGGACAGGCGATCCTATGGCTACACCTTC.

This clone occurred a few times. J is TRBJ1-5 and V is TRBV2; D might be TRBD1 (5 bases). This CDR3 is 15 amino acids long. Per germline, CDR1 SNHLY and CDR2 FYNNEI. V was pared by 7 bases and J by 4 bases, with 17 bases between. DNA of the CDR3: TGTGCCAGCACCTTAATGCAGGGTAGGAATCAGCCCCAGCATTTT. It codes for CASTLMQGRNQPQHF.

CDR3 nucleotides: TGTGCCAGCAGTGACAGTAACTATGGCTACACCTTC. Protein: CASSDSNYGYTF. The chain recombines TRBV6-4 with TRBJ1-2; no firm D call. Trimming pared 2 bases from V and 1 base from J, leaving 2 bases between. The CDR3 is made up of 12 amino acids. The germline V gene has CDR1 MRHNA and CDR2 SNTAGT.

The rearrangement joins TRBV18 to TRBJ2-2, with D uncertain. The CDR3 loop spans 19 amino acids. V lost 0 bases, J lost 1 base, and 18 bases lay in between. Germline-derived CDR1 and CDR2 are KGHSH and LQKENI. This chain's CDR3 is CASSPPPEKRLMNTGELFF. The CDR3 coding sequence is TGTGCCAGCTCACCACCGCCGGAGAAAAGACTGATGAACACCGGGGAGCTGTTTTTT.

This clone occurred once. V and J are TRBV5-5 and TRBJ1-6; D perhaps matches TRBD1 (6 bases). The CDR3 runs 16 residues. Trimming cost V 4 bases and J 4 bases, with 15 bases left between them. Looked up from germline, CDR1 is SGHKS and CDR2 is YYEKEE (reference sequence). CDR3 coding DNA: TGTGCCAGCAGCATAGGGACATCTCGATATAATTCACCCCTCCACTTT. Protein: CASSIGTSRYNSPLHF.

The chain is built from TRBV20-1 and TRBJ2-5; D is unclear. Germline CDR1 and CDR2: DFQATT and SNEGSKA (reference sequence). There are 10 residues in the CDR3. The V end was cut by 5 bases, the J end by 6 bases, with 7 bases between. The CDR3 spells CSALGKTQYF. In nucleotides, the CDR3 is TGCAGTGCTTTAGGGAAGACCCAGTACTTC.

The genes are TRBV2 and TRBJ1-6; D gene uncertain. Trimming left V 6 bases short and J 13 bases short, with 4 bases between. Germline CDR1 SNHLY, CDR2 FYNNEI. The CDR3 contains 9 residues. CDR3 bases: TGTGCCAGCAGCCCCCCCCTCCACTTT. Its protein is CASSPPLHF.

The chain recombines TRBV29-1 with TRBJ2-1; 11 bases match TRBD2. The CDR3 runs 14 residues. Losses at the gene ends were 7 bases for V and 3 bases for J; bases not matched to a gene: 5. Germline V gene sequence: CDR1 SQVTM, CDR2 ANQGSEA. The CDR3 region has the DNA TGCAGCGAACAACTAGCGGGGGTCTACAATGAGCAGTTCTTC. This translates into CSEQLAGVYNEQFF.

The rearrangement joins TRBV7-9 to TRBJ2-2; 8 nucleotides align to TRBD2. J lost 3 bases, V lost 5 bases, and 5 bases had no gene match. Germline values: CDR1 SEHNR, CDR2 FQNEAQ (reference sequence). This CDR3 contains 15 residues. CDR3 coding DNA: TGTGCCAGCAGCCCCGGCGGGGGGTACACCGGGGAGCTGTTTTTT. Residues: CASSPGGGYTGELFF.

The chain combines TRBV7-6 with TRBJ1-1, with 10 nucleotides matching TRBD1. The CDR3 covers 17 residues. The V gene end was trimmed by 5 bases and the J gene end by 0 bases; junction bases not matched to a gene: 9. Germline-derived CDR1 and CDR2 are SGHVS and FNYEAQ. Here the CDR3 reads CASSPSRTGGLNTEAFF. The DNA of the CDR3 is TGTGCCAGCAGCCCTAGTCGGACAGGGGGATTGAACACTGAAGCTTTCTTT.

The chain uses TRBV14 and TRBJ1-6; D is uncertain. V lost 2 bases and J lost 10, with 15 bases in between. CDR1 and CDR2 (germline): SGHDN, FVKESK. This CDR3 contains 15 residues. The CDR3 region is CASSQYNGFESPLHF. The CDR3 nucleotides are TGTGCCAGCAGCCAATATAACGGGTTTGAGTCACCCCTCCACTTT. Complete variable domain (other parts from reference TRBV14 and TRBJ1-6): EAGVTQFPSHSVIEKGQTVTLRCDPISGHDNLYWYRRVMGKEIKFLLHFVKESKQDESGMPNNRFLAERTGGTYSTLKVQPAELEDSGVYFCASSQYNGFESPLHFGNGTRLTVT.

The chain couples TRBV6-1 to TRBJ1-5, with 8 positions matching TRBD1. This CDR3 comprises 15 residues. The germline gives CDR1 MNHNS, CDR2 SASEGT. J was trimmed by 5 bases and V by 6 bases; bases with no gene match: 9. The CDR3: CASSPGQVVYQPQHF. CDR3 nucleotide sequence: TGTGCCAGCAGCCCGGGACAGGTTGTTTATCAGCCCCAGCATTTT.

In this sample, this clone turned up once. The gene calls are TRBV7-2 and TRBJ1-6; TRBD1 matches 9 bases. This CDR3 is 14 amino acids long. Per the germline V gene, CDR1 is SGHTA and CDR2 is FQGNSA. Losses at the gene ends were 5 bases for V and 6 bases for J; bases not matched to a gene: 2. CDR3 sequence reads: CASSMGQGNSPLHF. In DNA form, the CDR3 reads TGTGCCAGCAGCATGGGACAGGGTAATTCACCCCTCCACTTT. Full variable domain (remainder filled in from reference TRBV7-2 and TRBJ1-6): GAGVSQSPSNKVTEKGKDVELRCDPISGHTALYWYRQSLGQGLEFLIYFQGNSAPDKSGLPSDRFSAERTGGSVSTLTIQRTQQEDSAVYLCASSMGQGNSPLHFGNGTRLTVT.

This rearrangement joins TRBV7-6 to TRBJ1-2; 7 nucleotides agree with TRBD1. Looked up from germline, CDR1 is SGHVS and CDR2 is FNYEAQ. After removal of 4 bases from V and 8 bases from J, the junction contained 10 bases not matched to a gene. The CDR3 is made up of 14 amino acids. Here the CDR3 DNA reads TGTGCCAGCAGCTCGGGACAGCCGTTGCGCGGCTACACCTTC. This codes for CASSSGQPLRGYTF.

CDR3 in DNA: TGTGCCAGTAGTCAGACTTCAGGGACGGGTAAAGCTTTCTTT. Residues: CASSQTSGTGKAFF. This chain connects TRBV19 to TRBJ1-1, with TRBD1 as a possible D gene (5 bases). Deletions cut 5 bases from V and 9 bases from J, with 19 bases between. The CDR3 has 14 amino acids. Germline CDR1 LNHDA, CDR2 SQIVND (reference sequence).

This clone was seen a few times. The chain combines TRBV2 with TRBJ1-2, with 7 bases identical to TRBD1. This CDR3 is built from 14 residues. J gave up 4 bases and V 4 bases, and 6 bases lay outside the gene matches. Germline loops: CDR1 SNHLY, CDR2 FYNNEI. As DNA, the CDR3 is TGTGCCAGCAGTGGACAGGGAGCCGTCTATGGCTACACCTTC. Translated: CASSGQGAVYGYTF.

The chain combines TRBV7-9 with TRBJ2-3, with D possibly matching TRBD1 (6 bases). Germline CDR1 and CDR2: SEHNR and FQNEAQ (reference sequence). Trimming left V 4 bases short and J 6 bases short, with 14 bases between. CDR3 size: 14 residues. The CDR3 nucleotides read TGTGCCAGCAGCTCAACCACAGGGTGGGATACGCAGTATTTT. Translating gives CASSSTTGWDTQYF. Using reference TRBV7-9 and TRBJ2-3 for the parts outside the CDR3, the full variable domain is DTGVSQNPRHKITKRGQNVTFRCDPISEHNRLYWYRQTLGQGPEFLTYFQNEAQLEKSRLLSDRFSAERPKGSFSTLEIQRTEQGDSAMYLCASSSTTGWDTQYFGPGTRLTVL.